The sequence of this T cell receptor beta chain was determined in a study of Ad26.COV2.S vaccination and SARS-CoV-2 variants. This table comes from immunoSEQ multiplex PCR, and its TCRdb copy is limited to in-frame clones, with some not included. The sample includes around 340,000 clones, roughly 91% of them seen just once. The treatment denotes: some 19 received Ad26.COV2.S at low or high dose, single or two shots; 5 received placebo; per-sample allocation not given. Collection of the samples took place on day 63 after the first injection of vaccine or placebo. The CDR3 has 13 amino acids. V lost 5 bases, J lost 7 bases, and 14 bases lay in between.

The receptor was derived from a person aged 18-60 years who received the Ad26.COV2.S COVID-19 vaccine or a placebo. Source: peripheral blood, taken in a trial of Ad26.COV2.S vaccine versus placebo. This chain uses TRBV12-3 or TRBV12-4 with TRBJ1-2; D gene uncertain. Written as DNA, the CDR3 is TGTGCCAGCAGTCCCTCGGTAAGGTCTGGCTACACCTTC. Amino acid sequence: CASSPSVRSGYTF.